The 28 T cell receptor beta chains reported below all come from one sample, sequenced in a study of T cell responses to AZD1222 COVID-19 vaccine. Sequencing used immunoSEQ multiplex PCR; TCRdb keeps in-frame clones, though not all of them. In the table there are some 180,000 clones, 94% of which are singletons. Sample: peripheral blood, taken 28 days after the second AZD1222 dose. The receptors shown here come from an adult who received the AZD1222 COVID-19 vaccine.

This clone was seen a single time. The chain joins TRBV7-9 to TRBJ2-6; either TRBD1 or TRBD2 may fit D (5 bases each). V gave up 3 bases and J gave up 12 bases, with 9 bases separating them. Per the germline V gene, CDR1 is SEHNR and CDR2 is FQNEAQ (reference sequence). The CDR3 consists of 12 residues. In DNA, the CDR3 is TGTGCCAGCAGCTTCGGGGCCTCCGTCCTGACTTTC. It is translated as CASSFGASVLTF.

V gene TRBV6-1 combines with J gene TRBJ1-1; 8 bases match TRBD1. The CDR3 has 16 amino acids. Germline loops: CDR1 MNHNS, CDR2 SASEGT. J gave up 3 bases and V 3 bases, and 9 bases lay outside the gene matches. CDR3 DNA: TGTGCCAGCAGTGAGAATAGGGCAGGGGGCCACACTGAAGCTTTCTTT. It is translated as CASSENRAGGHTEAFF.

The chain links TRBV10-3 to TRBJ1-4, with 10 bases identical to TRBD1. The CDR3 runs 12 residues. The germline CDR1 and CDR2 sequences are ENHRY and SYGVKD. Trimming took 8 bases from V and 7 from J; bases not matched to a gene: 1. The CDR3 region is CAIGQGGEKLFF. CDR3 DNA sequence: TGTGCCATCGGACAGGGGGGTGAAAAACTGTTTTTT.

The chain uses TRBV5-1 and TRBJ2-3; 12 nucleotides agree with TRBD2. CDR3 length equals 15 residues. The germline gives CDR1 SGHRS, CDR2 YFSETQ. Trimming removed 7 bases from V and 3 bases from J; junction bases left unmatched: 6. CDR3 residues: CASGPSGGATDTQYF. For the CDR3, the DNA is TGCGCCAGCGGACCTAGCGGGGGGGCGACAGATACGCAGTATTTT.

This chain links TRBV6-5 with TRBJ2-7; D is perhaps TRBD1 (5 bases). In germline, CDR1 is MNHEY, CDR2 SVGAGI. This CDR3 spans 14 amino acids. V was cut by 2 bases and J by 1 base, with 9 bases left in between. CDR3 sequence reads: CASSYDAGSYEQYF. The CDR3 DNA reads TGTGCCAGCAGTTACGATGCAGGGTCCTACGAGCAGTACTTC.

J is TRBJ1-6 and V is TRBV19, with 7 positions matching TRBD1. Looked up from germline, CDR1 is LNHDA and CDR2 is SQIVND (reference sequence). With V trimmed by 10 bases and J by 7 bases, 13 bases remained unmatched. The CDR3 covers 15 residues. The CDR3 DNA sequence: TGTGCCACGACAGGGACCTCTAACTCCAATTCACCCCTCCACTTT. This gives the protein CATTGTSNSNSPLHF.

The chain joins TRBV18 to TRBJ2-5; TRBD2 agrees at 10 bases. The germline V gene has CDR1 KGHSH and CDR2 LQKENI. V lost 5 bases and J lost 5; bases outside the gene matches: 2. There are 13 residues in the CDR3. CDR3 in DNA: TGTGCCAGCTCATTGGGACTAGCGGAGACCCAGTACTTC. Its translation: CASSLGLAETQYF. The full variable domain, rest sourced from reference TRBV18 and TRBJ2-5, is NAGVMQNPRHLVRRRGQEARLRCSPMKGHSHVYWYRQLPEEGLKFMVYLQKENIIDESGMPKERFSAEFPKEGPSILRIQQVVRGDSAAYFCASSLGLAETQYFGPGTRLLVL.

The chain links TRBV12-5 to TRBJ1-1; D perhaps matches TRBD1 (6 bases). The CDR3 length is 11 residues. The germline V and J ends were trimmed by 7 bases and 8 bases, with 11 bases remaining between them. From germline, CDR1 is LGHNT and CDR2 FRNRAP. CDR3 region: CASAGGGEAFF. In DNA form, the CDR3 reads TGTGCTAGTGCTGGGGGGGGCGAAGCTTTCTTT.

The chain uses TRBV19 and TRBJ1-5; TRBD1 is a possible D gene (6 bases). The germline gives CDR1 LNHDA, CDR2 SQIVND (reference sequence). The CDR3 extends over 13 amino acids. Trimming removed 6 bases at V and 7 bases at J, with 13 bases between. This CDR3 reads CASRGQGPQPQHF. Here the CDR3 DNA reads TGTGCCAGTAGGGGGCAGGGGCCCCAGCCCCAGCATTTT.

The chain combines TRBV6-6 with TRBJ2-7; D is undetermined. V shed 2 bases and J shed 5 bases, with 4 bases lying between them. This CDR3 region has 11 residues. Per the germline V gene, CDR1 is MNHNY and CDR2 is SVGAGI (reference sequence). The CDR3 region is CASSYRDEQYF. In DNA form, the CDR3 reads TGTGCCAGCAGTTACAGGGACGAGCAGTACTTC.

The CDR3 sequence: CASVNSEPRVDTQYF. CDR3 bases: TGTGCCAGCGTCAATAGCGAGCCGCGCGTGGATACGCAGTATTTT. The rearrangement links TRBV2 to TRBJ2-3; tentative D call: TRBD2 (5 bases). Germline-derived CDR1 and CDR2 are SNHLY and FYNNEI. This CDR3 contains 15 residues. V lost 8 bases, J lost 6 bases, and 21 bases lay in between.

J is TRBJ1-4 and V is TRBV6-6; 9 bases match TRBD1. The ends lost 5 bases at V and 5 bases at J; junction bases unmatched: 9. Germline CDR1 is MNHNY and CDR2 is SVGAGI (reference sequence). The CDR3 covers 16 residues. The CDR3 protein is CASSLTPGQGNEKLFF. DNA of the CDR3: TGTGCCAGCAGTCTTACTCCGGGACAGGGAAATGAAAAACTGTTTTTT.

The chain recombines TRBV19 with TRBJ1-2; a possible D gene is TRBD1 (6 bases). The CDR3 has 12 residues. The V end lost 10 bases, the J end lost 5 bases, and 14 bases lay between the germline ends. CDR1 is LNHDA, CDR2 SQIVND, per germline (reference sequence). The CDR3 sequence is CATSGGAYGYTF. The DNA of the CDR3 is TGTGCCACCTCGGGGGGCGCGTATGGCTACACCTTC.

This clone came up a few times. The V gene is TRBV6-5, the J gene TRBJ1-2; weak D call: TRBD1 (5 bases). The V gene's germline CDR1 is MNHEY and CDR2 SVGAGI. CDR3 size: 14 residues. V was cut by 5 bases and J by 4 bases, with 14 bases left in between. For the CDR3, the DNA is TGTGCCAGCAGTCGAGGGGAGATTGGCTATGGCTACACCTTC. This translates into CASSRGEIGYGYTF.

A single count supports this clone. The chain recombines TRBV4-1 with TRBJ2-3; 8 bases line up with TRBD2. V dropped 0 bases and J dropped 2; count of bases not matched to a gene: 4. Germline V gives CDR1 MGHRA, CDR2 YSYEKL. CDR3 length: 16 amino acids. CDR3 bases: TGCGCCAGCAGCCAAGACACTAGCGGATCCACAGATACGCAGTATTTT. It specifies CASSQDTSGSTDTQYF.

V gene TRBV4-1 combines with J gene TRBJ1-2; 8 nucleotides agree with TRBD1. This CDR3 is built from 15 residues. V lost 3 bases and J lost 2; bases outside the gene matches: 5. Looked up from germline, CDR1 is MGHRA and CDR2 is YSYEKL. The CDR3 DNA sequence: TGCGCCAGCAGCCAGGGGACAGGCTTAAACTATGGCTACACCTTC. It codes for CASSQGTGLNYGYTF.

The chain combines TRBV4-3 with TRBJ1-1; D is ambiguous. The CDR3 consists of 16 residues. V lost 3 bases to trimming and J lost 1 base, with 15 bases between them. Germline CDR1 LGHNA, CDR2 YSLEER. CDR3 DNA: TGCGCCAGCAGCCAGCGTACCGGGCCTCAGAACACTGAAGCTTTCTTT. Translation: CASSQRTGPQNTEAFF.

J is TRBJ2-3 and V is TRBV6-2 or TRBV6-3; the D gene is possibly TRBD1 (6 bases). CDR3 size: 15 residues. Germline V CDR1 and CDR2: MNHEY, SVGEGT. Trimming shortened V by 3 bases and J by 4 bases, and 14 bases separated the two germline ends. In nucleotides, the CDR3 is TGTGCCAGCAGTTATCGGGCAGGGGTTGCAGATACGCAGTATTTT. It specifies CASSYRAGVADTQYF.

This rearrangement joins TRBV6-1 to TRBJ2-1; D is undetermined. The CDR3 is 13 residues long. V lost 1 base and J 7 bases, leaving 8 bases between the germline ends. From germline, CDR1 is MNHNS and CDR2 SASEGT. The CDR3 loop reads CASSEDPPNEQFF. The CDR3 nucleotides are TGTGCCAGCAGTGAAGACCCACCGAATGAGCAGTTCTTC.

J is TRBJ1-1 and V is TRBV2; 8 bases align to TRBD1. Looked up from germline, CDR1 is SNHLY and CDR2 is FYNNEI. Unmatched junction bases numbered 6, after V lost 7 bases and J lost 2 bases. The CDR3 runs to 14 residues. This chain's CDR3 is CASNDRGGNTEAFF. The CDR3 coding sequence is TGTGCCAGCAACGACAGGGGTGGAAACACTGAAGCTTTCTTT.

V usage is TRBV10-1 and J usage is TRBJ2-5; D uncertain. The V gene lost 2 bases and the J gene lost 2 bases, with 6 bases spanning the gap. Looked up from germline, CDR1 is WNHNN and CDR2 is SYGVQD (reference sequence). CDR3 size: 13 residues. CDR3 nucleotide sequence: TGCGCCAGCAGTGAGGTCAGTCAAGAGACCCAGTACTTC. Translating gives CASSEVSQETQYF.

The chain recombines TRBV6-2 or TRBV6-3 with TRBJ2-6, with 8 positions matching TRBD2. V lost 4 bases, J lost 0 bases, and 8 bases stayed unmatched. The CDR3 length is 18 residues. The germline CDR1 and CDR2 sequences are MNHEY and SVGEGT. This CDR3 reads CASSSTTGGGSGANVLTF. The CDR3 DNA sequence: TGTGCCAGCAGTTCCACCACGGGGGGGGGCTCTGGGGCCAACGTCCTGACTTTC.

The chain joins TRBV10-3 to TRBJ2-5; D remains unclear. The length of the CDR3 is 15 residues. The germline CDR1 and CDR2 sequences are ENHRY and SYGVKD. Trimming took off 3 bases at V and 2 bases at J, with 13 bases between the two ends. The CDR3 DNA reads as TGTGCCATCAGTGATGGCAGACCCGTACAAGAGACCCAGTACTTC. Amino acids: CAISDGRPVQETQYF.

The V gene is TRBV3-1 (or the pseudogene TRBV3-2), the J gene TRBJ1-6; no clear D gene. V dropped 4 bases and J dropped 9 bases, with 10 bases sitting between them. CDR3 length equals 13 residues. Looked up from germline, CDR1 is LGHDT and CDR2 is YNNKEL (reference sequence). In DNA, the CDR3 is TGTGCCAGCAGCCCAACGTTGAGTTCACCCCTCCACTTT. As protein: CASSPTLSSPLHF.

The V call is TRBV7-2, the J call TRBJ2-1; D is uncertain. With 0 bases removed from V and 0 bases from J, the gap between germline ends came to 9 bases. Germline CDR1 SGHTA, CDR2 FQGNSA. The CDR3 has 16 amino acids. The CDR3 sequence: CASSLAVGSSYNEQFF. The CDR3 DNA follows: TGTGCCAGCAGCTTAGCGGTCGGAAGCTCCTACAATGAGCAGTTCTTC.

V usage is TRBV29-1 and J usage is TRBJ2-3; no clear D gene. Per the germline V gene, CDR1 is SQVTM and CDR2 is ANQGSEA. The CDR3 has 12 residues. V was shortened by 7 bases and J by 6 bases, with 14 bases between the two germline ends. CDR3 DNA sequence: TGCAGCGCCCAGAAGGTGGGGGATACGCAGTATTTT. Its protein is CSAQKVGDTQYF.

CDR3 nucleotide sequence: TGTGCCAGCACGGGCCAGGGTTATGGCGAGCAGTACTTC. Translating gives CASTGQGYGEQYF. The chain uses TRBV28 and TRBJ2-7; a possible D gene is TRBD1 (5 bases). Trimming removed 7 bases from V and 6 bases from J, with 16 bases in between. Per the germline V gene, CDR1 is MDHEN and CDR2 is SYDVKM. This CDR3 region has 13 residues.

The rearrangement links TRBV2 to TRBJ2-5; D ambiguous. The germline V gene encodes CDR1 SNHLY and CDR2 FYNNEI. V was clipped by 8 bases and J by 0 bases, with 22 bases between them. The CDR3 runs to 17 residues. The CDR3 DNA sequence: TGTGCCAGCCAGGTGGGCGGCCTCACCTCAAACCAAGAGACCCAGTACTTC. It codes for CASQVGGLTSNQETQYF.